What follows are 7 T cell receptor beta chains derived from one specimen sequenced in a study of OX40 agonist ivuxolimab in advanced cancers. TCRdb keeps only in-frame clones here, not all; method: immunoSEQ multiplex PCR. Here the sample spans 33,000 or so clones, about 81% being singletons. The input for sequencing was CD4+ or CD8+ T cells sorted from blood, taken in a trial of the OX40 agonist ivuxolimab. Receptor source: an adult with an advanced solid tumor such as melanoma, head and neck, liver or kidney cancer.

This chain joins TRBV6-1 and TRBJ1-5; tentatively, D is TRBD1 (6 bases). CDR1 MNHNS and CDR2 SASEGT come from the germline V gene. This CDR3 contains 15 residues. Trimming left V 4 bases short and J 0 bases short, with 10 bases between. The CDR3 DNA sequence: TGTGCCAGCAGTGGCCAGGGGAATAGCAATCAGCCCCAGCATTTT. This codes for CASSGQGNSNQPQHF.

There are a few counts of this clone. The chain has TRBV6-4 and TRBJ1-5; D gene ambiguous. Trimming took off 2 bases at V and 7 bases at J, with 3 bases between the two ends. From germline, CDR1 is MRHNA and CDR2 SNTAGT. The length of the CDR3 is 11 residues. CDR3 loop: CASSDRQPQHF. CDR3 sequence (DNA): TGTGCCAGCAGTGACCGGCAGCCCCAGCATTTT.

This clone was seen only a few times. CDR3 nucleotides: TGTGCCAGCAGCTTACAGAGGGGTGAAGCTTTCTTT. Translated, it gives CASSLQRGEAFF. This chain connects TRBV7-9 to TRBJ1-1, with D maybe TRBD1 (5 bases). CDR3 length: 12 amino acids. Trimming shortened V by 2 bases and J by 7 bases, and 8 bases separated the two germline ends. Germline CDR1 SEHNR, CDR2 FQNEAQ (reference sequence).

The V and J genes are TRBV2 and TRBJ2-7, with D perhaps matching TRBD2 (5 bases). Germline CDR1 and CDR2: SNHLY and FYNNEI. This CDR3 is built from 12 residues. V lost 7 bases and J 2 bases, leaving 9 bases between the germline ends. As DNA, the CDR3 is TGTGCCAGCAAACAAGCGGCCTACGAGCAGTACTTC. Protein: CASKQAAYEQYF.

This clone was detected only a few times. The rearrangement uses TRBV9 and TRBJ1-5; TRBD1 aligns across 7 bases. The CDR3 totals 14 residues. The germline V gene encodes CDR1 SGDLS and CDR2 YYNGEE. The V segment lost 3 bases and the J segment 2 bases; nucleotides outside the gene matches: 2. CDR3 nucleotide sequence: TGTGCCAGCAGCGGGGACAGTCGCAATCAGCCCCAGCATTTT. Protein product: CASSGDSRNQPQHF.

The chain uses TRBV28 and TRBJ2-7; no clear D. In germline, CDR1 is MDHEN, CDR2 SYDVKM. This CDR3 has 14 residues. Trimming pared 1 base from V and 1 base from J, leaving 8 bases between. This chain's CDR3 is CASSLSHLSYEQYF. The CDR3, as DNA: TGTGCCAGCAGTTTATCCCACCTGTCCTACGAGCAGTACTTC. The whole variable domain, remainder taken from reference TRBV28 and TRBJ2-7, is DVKVTQSSRYLVKRTGEKVFLECVQDMDHENMFWYRQDPGLGLRLIYFSYDVKMKEKGDIPEGYSVSREKKERFSLILESASTNQTSMYLCASSLSHLSYEQYFGPGTRLTVT.

The chain links TRBV5-1 to TRBJ2-1; 9 bases agree with TRBD2. The CDR3 runs 15 residues. V dropped 3 bases and J dropped 3; count of bases not matched to a gene: 4. Germline CDR1 SGHRS, CDR2 YFSETQ. CDR3 amino acids: CASSSRLADYNEQFF. CDR3 nucleotide sequence: TGCGCCAGCAGCTCACGACTAGCGGACTACAATGAGCAGTTCTTC.